This T cell receptor beta chain was sequenced in a study of T cells after yellow fever vaccination (dated by TCRdb to between 2018 and 2021). With regard to the full study: The SMART-Seq v4 Ultra Low Input RNA kit was used to prepare libraries from fractions with low cell numbers. To follow T-cell clones before and after primary and booster YFV17D yellow fever vaccination, bulk TCR alpha and beta repertoires were sequenced over time. Two healthy male donors, one aged 18 to 30 and one aged 30 to 40 years, made up the cohort. Blood was drawn at multiple timepoints before and after primary and secondary immunization, with bulk PBMC replicates and cell subsets isolated.

What the treatment or condition label conveys for this sample: live attenuated yellow fever vaccine strain. A standard Ficoll-Paque protocol was used to isolate PBMCs from peripheral blood. Dynabeads CD4 and CD8 positive selection kits were used to isolate CD4 and CD8 T-cell fractions. RNA was extracted with TriZol from bulk PBMCs, CD4 and CD8 fractions, and dextramer-positive and dextramer-negative fractions. This clonotype has at least ten counts. It lacks a known antigen. One base away there is no much larger clone; base qualities are not given. The sequencer listed for this sample is Illumina NovaSeq 6000. TCR cDNA was made using 5'RACE template switching, a step that added a universal primer site and unique molecular identifiers. cDNA synthesis was primed from both the TCR alpha and TCR beta constant segments. Two PCR steps were used to amplify libraries, with sample barcodes and sequencing adapters being added in the second step. Sequencing of libraries was performed on Illumina HiSeq 2500 (2x100 bp) or NovaSeq (2x150 bp). The paper's processing steps were these. MIGEC handled demultiplexing of reads and collapsing into UMI consensus sequences, while MiXCR performed V(D)J alignment. Vaccine-responding clonotypes were defined with edgeR using replicate PBMC samples, requiring FDR below 0.01 and a log2 fold change above 5 up to day 15. Each bulk clonotype was labeled CD4 or CD8 based on which sequenced repertoire, CD4 or CD8, contained the clonotype at higher abundance. TCRdb cleaned the public reads at Q25 with fastp, built clones with MiXCR and kept in-frame beta chains. Each entry merges the rows of one CDR3 protein and shows their most common DNA and genes. V and J calls and clone size were set by TCRdb, not the authors. The sample data list around 100,000 distinct CDR3 sequences, and around 5.8% of these were observed just once. About two fifths of the sample is taken by the ten largest.

What the research found in general, with its limitations: After the booster, most of the clones that had expanded following primary vaccination were detected again (just under 97% of CD4 and 85% to 90% of CD8), which suggests that memory was broadly maintained. The secondary T-cell response was weaker than the primary response but faster, peaking on day 5 instead of day 15. Computational filtering was required because FACS-sorted repertoires could contain abundant contaminating clonotypes from the bulk population. Because the study included only two donors, the extent to which the findings can be generalized is limited. A small share of clonotypes was detected in both CD4 and CD8 compartments, with the overlap likely arising from convergent recombination.

The germline V gene encodes CDR1 SGHNT and CDR2 YYREEE (reference sequence). The CDR3 numbers 14 residues from cysteine through phenylalanine. The CDR3 DNA has 42 bases and is translated from base 1. At the junction V is shortened by 1 base and J by 3 bases; bases outside the gene matches: 0. Sequences were derived from CD8+ T cells sorted from PBMCs, sampled 10 days after the yellow fever booster vaccination. This chain joins TRBV5-4 to TRBJ2-2, with TRBD1 matching 7 junction bases. The clonotype comes from a man aged 18 to 29 who received the YFV17D yellow fever vaccine. The CDR3 protein: CASSLRGHTGELFF. The nucleotide sequence reads as follows: TGTGCCAGCAGCTTGAGGGGGCACACCGGGGAGCTGTTTTTT.